The 15 T cell receptor beta chains reported below all come from one sample, sequenced in a study of long-term antiretroviral therapy in people with HIV. Researchers report immunoSEQ v3.0 was run at survey level. The assay was immunoSEQ multiplex PCR, and TCRdb's table has in-frame clones only and misses some. The sample yields about 12,000 clones, about 85% seen once. The specimen was unsorted PBMCs, collected 2.1 years after starting antiretroviral therapy. These receptors originate from a woman aged 40 to 49 with HIV.

The V call is TRBV7-9, the J call TRBJ1-5; weak D call: TRBD1 (5 bases). The CDR3 extends over 14 amino acids. Germline lookup yields CDR1 SEHNR and CDR2 FQNEAQ (reference sequence). Trimming cost V 3 bases and J 4 bases, with 10 bases left between them. CDR3 coding DNA: TGTGCCAGCAGCTTGCAGGGAATGAATCAGCCCCAGCATTTT. Translated, it gives CASSLQGMNQPQHF.

The CDR3 is CASSPTGRNEQFF. CDR3 nucleotides: TGTGCCAGCTCACCCACAGGGCGCAATGAGCAGTTCTTC. This chain uses TRBV18 with TRBJ2-1, with a tentative D call TRBD1 (6 bases). Trimming took off 3 bases at V and 6 bases at J, with 9 bases between the two ends. In germline, CDR1 is KGHSH, CDR2 LQKENI. This CDR3 has 13 residues.

The chain recombines TRBV6-6 with TRBJ2-7; TRBD2 matches at 14 bases. Germline CDR1 reads MNHNY; CDR2 reads SVGAGI (reference sequence). V gave up 4 bases and J gave up 3 bases; unmatched junction bases: 5. This CDR3 is 16 amino acids long. DNA for the CDR3: TGTGCCAGCAGTTCCAGGGGACTAGCGGGGGACTACGAGCAGTACTTC. Residues: CASSSRGLAGDYEQYF.

V usage is TRBV5-8 and J usage is TRBJ1-4; 7 bases match TRBD1. Trimming at V came to 0 bases and at J to 2 bases, leaving 7 bases not matched to a gene. CDR1 SGHTS and CDR2 YDEGEE come from the germline V gene. This CDR3 contains 17 residues. The CDR3 protein is CASSLASSGQTNEKLFF. The CDR3 DNA sequence: TGTGCCAGCAGCTTGGCTTCTTCGGGACAGACTAATGAAAAACTGTTTTTT.

This clone was counted a few times. This chain connects TRBV2 to TRBJ2-5; D is unclear. This CDR3 region has 13 residues. Germline CDR1 SNHLY, CDR2 FYNNEI. V shed 3 bases and J shed 0 bases, with 5 bases lying between them. CDR3 region: CASSDGYQETQYF. CDR3 DNA: TGTGCCAGCAGTGATGGGTACCAAGAGACCCAGTACTTC.

Written as DNA, the CDR3 is TGTGCCAGCAGCTTTGGGACAGGGGGCCCCTCACTCAATACGCAGTATTTT. Residues: CASSFGTGGPSLNTQYF. The V gene is TRBV7-9, the J gene TRBJ2-3; 12 bases line up with TRBD1. This CDR3 is 17 amino acids long. The junction had 11 bases not matched to a gene; V was cut back by 3 bases and J by 7 bases. Germline values: CDR1 SEHNR, CDR2 FQNEAQ (reference sequence).

This clone was found a few times. The CDR3 DNA follows: TGTGCCAGCAGCTTAGCGGGGGCTTTCCACGAGCAGTACTTC. It encodes CASSLAGAFHEQYF. The rearrangement uses TRBV7-9 and TRBJ2-7, with a weak D call TRBD1 (6 bases). Between the trimmed V and J ends, which lost 0 bases and 5 bases, there was a span of 11 bases. This CDR3 has 14 residues. CDR1 is SEHNR, CDR2 FQNEAQ, per germline (reference sequence).

The chain carries TRBV12-5 and TRBJ2-2, with 7 bases that match TRBD1. Trimming took 0 bases from V and 5 from J; bases not matched to a gene: 15. The V gene's germline CDR1 is LGHNT and CDR2 FRNRAP. This CDR3 region has 19 residues. The CDR3 loop reads CASGLVRDSGPSETGELFF. CDR3 bases: TGTGCTAGTGGTTTGGTCCGGGACAGCGGACCATCGGAGACCGGGGAGCTGTTTTTT.

The chain has TRBV27 and TRBJ2-5, with D uncertain. Germline values: CDR1 MNHEY, CDR2 SMNVEV (reference sequence). V lost 2 bases and J 0 bases, leaving 7 bases between the germline ends. This CDR3 spans 14 amino acids. The CDR3 here is CASSLVNNQETQYF. CDR3 nucleotide sequence: TGTGCCAGCAGTTTAGTAAACAACCAAGAGACCCAGTACTTC.

CDR3 in amino acids: CASSSQYNEQFF. The CDR3 coding sequence is TGTGCCAGCAGCTCCCAATACAATGAGCAGTTCTTC. This rearrangement joins TRBV7-2 to TRBJ2-1; D call uncertain. CDR3 size: 12 residues. V was clipped by 4 bases and J by 4 bases, with 5 bases between them. Germline loops: CDR1 SGHTA, CDR2 FQGNSA.

The rearrangement joins TRBV7-9 to TRBJ1-1; TRBD1 matches at 7 bases. The CDR3 consists of 13 residues. Germline V gene data show CDR1 as SEHNR and CDR2 as FQNEAQ (reference sequence). V lost 3 bases, J lost 6 bases, and 4 bases stayed unmatched. The CDR3 nucleotides read TGTGCCAGCAGCTTGACAGGGCTCGCTGAAGCTTTCTTT. Its translation is CASSLTGLAEAFF.

The rearrangement links TRBV4-3 to TRBJ2-3, with D perhaps TRBD1 or TRBD2 (5 bases each). Deletions cut 1 base from V and 3 bases from J, with 26 bases between. Germline V gene lookup returns CDR1 LGHNA and CDR2 YSLEER. The CDR3 sequence is 20 residues long. The CDR3 sequence: CASSQAIFWMGQERTDTQYF. The CDR3 nucleotides are TGCGCCAGCAGCCAAGCCATCTTCTGGATGGGGCAGGAGCGGACAGATACGCAGTATTTT.

The J gene is TRBJ2-5, the V gene TRBV4-1, with 10 nucleotides matching TRBD2. The junction had 15 bases not matched to a gene; V was cut back by 1 base and J by 4 bases. Germline CDR1 and CDR2: MGHRA and YSYEKL. The CDR3 consists of 19 residues. CDR3 amino acids: CASSQGPPLAGSRGETQYF. The CDR3, as DNA: TGCGCCAGCAGCCAAGGCCCCCCACTAGCGGGATCAAGAGGAGAGACCCAGTACTTC.

Concerning this clone itself: The sample contains more than one DNA sequence encoding this CDR3. The chain carries TRBV6-5 and TRBJ1-2; D gene uncertain. The V end was cut by 2 bases, the J end by 8 bases, with 9 bases between. This CDR3 region has 12 residues. Germline V gives CDR1 MNHEY, CDR2 SVGAGI. This CDR3 is CASSYVGGGYTF. CDR3 DNA: TGTGCCAGCAGTTACGTCGGTGGGGGCTACACCTTC.

This clone showed up just once. The rearrangement uses TRBV6-5 and TRBJ2-3; 9 positions agree with TRBD1. V was pared by 2 bases and J by 1 base, with 1 base of the junction left unmatched. The CDR3 totals 15 residues. Germline lookup yields CDR1 MNHEY and CDR2 SVGAGI. Written as DNA, the CDR3 is TGTGCCAGCAGTTACCGGACAGGGGGCACAGATACGCAGTATTTT. Translating it yields CASSYRTGGTDTQYF.